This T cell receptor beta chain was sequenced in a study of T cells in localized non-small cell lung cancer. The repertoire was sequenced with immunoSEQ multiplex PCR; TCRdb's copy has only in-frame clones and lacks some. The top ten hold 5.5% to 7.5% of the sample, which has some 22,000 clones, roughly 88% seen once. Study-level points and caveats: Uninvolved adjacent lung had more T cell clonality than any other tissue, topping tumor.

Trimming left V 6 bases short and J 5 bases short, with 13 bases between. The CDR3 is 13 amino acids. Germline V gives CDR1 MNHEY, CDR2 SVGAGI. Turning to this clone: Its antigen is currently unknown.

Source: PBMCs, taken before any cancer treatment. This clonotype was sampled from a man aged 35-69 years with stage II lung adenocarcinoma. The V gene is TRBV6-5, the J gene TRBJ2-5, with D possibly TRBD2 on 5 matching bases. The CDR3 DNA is TGTGCCAGCAGGGACGGTCCGGGGGAGACCCAGTACTTC. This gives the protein CASRDGPGETQYF.